The next 8 T cell receptor beta chains were all read from a single sample in a study of neurological immune-mediated disorders. TCRdb recomputed calls from the 5' RACE reads with MiXCR, one row per CDR3 protein. The table includes over 35,000 distinct CDR3 sequences, roughly 2.5% detected once. The sample consisted of PBMCs. Source of these receptors: a young man with multiple sclerosis.

This clonotype was counted between two and nine times. The rearrangement links TRBV7-9 to TRBJ2-5; D is unclear. Germline assignment: CDR1 SEHNR and CDR2 FQNEAQ (reference sequence). CDR3 length: 13 amino acids. V lost 4 bases and J lost 4, with 10 bases in between. CDR3 amino acids: CASSSDGPETQYF. As DNA, the CDR3 is TGTGCCAGCAGCTCCGATGGCCCAGAGACCCAGTACTTC.

This clonotype showed up many times. V and J are TRBV15 and TRBJ1-4; D gene unclear. Germline values: CDR1 LNHNV, CDR2 YYDKDF (reference sequence). V was pared by 1 base and J by 11 bases, with 11 bases between. The CDR3 covers 13 residues. CDR3 in amino acids: CATSRGEGRKLFF. The CDR3 coding sequence is TGTGCCACCAGCAGAGGGGAAGGGCGGAAACTGTTTTTT.

This clonotype was found many times. This chain uses TRBV4-3 with TRBJ2-7; D not resolved. This CDR3 is built from 15 residues. The V gene's germline CDR1 is LGHNA and CDR2 YSLEER. The ends were cut back, 0 bases at V and 0 bases at J, with 9 bases in the middle. CDR3 amino acids: CASSQDIQSSYEQYF. DNA of the CDR3: TGCGCCAGCAGCCAAGATATCCAGAGCTCCTACGAGCAGTACTTC.

This clonotype was found many times. The rearrangement links TRBV7-7 to TRBJ2-7, with TRBD1 as a possible D gene (7 bases). V was pared by 5 bases and J by 3 bases, with 11 bases between. Germline lookup yields CDR1 SSHAT and CDR2 FNYEAQ (reference sequence). The CDR3 runs 13 residues. This CDR3 reads CASSQGGGYEQYF. CDR3 sequence (DNA): TGTGCCAGCAGCCAGGGGGGTGGCTACGAGCAGTACTTC.

This clonotype occurred many times. Here the CDR3 DNA reads TGTGCCAGCAGCTTCAGGGTTGACAGCTCTGGAAACACCATATATTTT. Translating gives CASSFRVDSSGNTIYF. V usage is TRBV5-5 and J usage is TRBJ1-3; maybe TRBD1 (5 bases). Trimming took off 2 bases at V and 0 bases at J, with 12 bases between the two ends. Germline-derived CDR1 and CDR2 are SGHKS and YYEKEE (reference sequence). The CDR3 covers 16 residues. The full variable domain, completed using reference TRBV5-5 and TRBJ1-3, is DAGVTQSPTHLIKTRGQQVTLRCSPISGHKSVSWYQQVLGQGPQFIFQYYEKEERGRGNFPDRFSARQFPNYSSELNVNALLLGDSALYLCASSFRVDSSGNTIYFGEGSWLTVV.

This clonotype was counted at least ten times. The chain uses TRBV10-3 and TRBJ2-7; 7 nucleotides line up with TRBD1. V lost 0 bases and J lost 3; bases outside the gene matches: 5. The V gene's germline CDR1 is ENHRY and CDR2 SYGVKD. CDR3 length: 15 amino acids. This CDR3 is CAISESETGHYEQYF. The CDR3 coding sequence is TGTGCCATCAGTGAGTCAGAGACAGGGCACTACGAGCAGTACTTC.

On this clonotype itself: This may stem from a read error, because a much larger clone lies one nucleotide away. Because it lacks the conserved phenylalanine or tryptophan at the end, this CDR3 is likely a read error. The genes are TRBV12-3 or TRBV12-4 and TRBJ2-7; D possibly corresponds to TRBD2 (5 bases). Trimming pared 3 bases from V and 5 bases from J, leaving 11 bases between. The CDR3 spans 13 residues. CDR3 region: CASSFGGSDEQYI. CDR3 bases: TGTGCCAGCAGTTTTGGAGGATCCGACGAGCAGTACATC.

This clonotype appeared many times. The CDR3 reads CSADPGLSSYEQYF. In nucleotides, the CDR3 is TGCAGTGCTGACCCGGGACTAAGCTCCTACGAGCAGTACTTC. The chain has TRBV20-1 and TRBJ2-7; 7 nucleotides agree with TRBD2. The length of the CDR3 is 14 residues. The V gene end was trimmed by 5 bases and the J gene end by 0 bases; junction bases not matched to a gene: 7. Germline V lookup: CDR1 DFQATT, CDR2 SNEGSKA (reference sequence).